This paragraph reports one TCR beta chain. This sample is drawn from a study of early T cells in non-severe SARS-CoV-2 infection. Study as a whole: RNA in bulk from unsorted whole blood was sequenced, and chains were unpaired.

Each CDR3 protein is one row after TCRdb ran MiXCR on the 5' RACE reads. The sample contains approximately 76,000 distinct CDR3 sequences, around 15% of which appear only once. The CDR3 runs 13 residues. Trimming cost V 1 base and J 6 bases, with 7 bases left between them. Germline V gene data show CDR1 as SGHTA and CDR2 as FQGNSA. Sequencing was performed on whole blood. This clonotype was sampled from an adult who was a healthcare worker with PCR-confirmed SARS-CoV-2 infection or an uninfected control (not recorded which). The V and J genes are TRBV7-2 and TRBJ2-1; no clear D gene. As DNA, the CDR3 is TGTGCCAGCAGCTTAGTACCCAGCAATGAGCAGTTCTTC. Translating gives CASSLVPSNEQFF.